The T cell receptor beta chain under discussion was sequenced for a study of T cells in Graves' hyperthyroidism and ophthalmopathy. Study-level information: Peripheral blood was taken when the disease was first diagnosed, before any treatment began.

This clonotype occurred many times. This CDR3 is 12 amino acids long. Germline V CDR1 and CDR2: SNHLY, FYNNEI. V was clipped by 3 bases and J by 10 bases, with 10 bases between them. It was RNA transcripts that yielded the amplified TCR beta CDR3 regions. The HTBI primer set was used in a first-round RT-PCR of the TCR CDR3. TCRdb processed the multiplex PCR reads anew with MiXCR; each CDR3 protein has one entry. The table shows about 360,000 distinct CDR3 sequences, with around 13% occurring only once. Lactation, pregnancy, other autoimmune disease or uncontrolled infection led to exclusion of patients.

The TCR was taken from a woman in her late teens or twenties with Graves' hyperthyroidism. The sample consisted of blood. The chain recombines TRBV2 with TRBJ2-1; D is undetermined. The CDR3 bases are TGTGCCAGCAGTGACCCCATGGAAGAGCAGTTCTTC. Translated, it gives CASSDPMEEQFF.